This T cell receptor (beta chain) was documented in a study of shared clonotypes between healthy human individuals (dated by TCRdb to about 2020). Describing the broader study: Three men and two women, aged 18 to 49 years, made up the cohort. To increase sequencing depth and limit assay-specific biases, TCR repertoire library preparation and sequencing were carried out by different laboratories using diverse techniques. The study deeply sequenced blood TCR repertoires of several healthy adults to estimate repertoire size and the extent of clonotype sharing between individuals. Per donor, three plates each were used for CD4 naive and CD4 memory, two for CD8 naive, and one for CD8 memory. Leukapheresis yielded between about 0.8 and 8.9 billion PBMCs per donor. What the authors observed across the whole study: Pairwise subsampling indicated that sequencing depth was expected to affect the degree of clonotype sharing among donors. Compared with non-shared clonotypes, clonotypes shared by all four sorted-subset donors had higher generation probabilities. When a few donors were compared, the shared fraction of clonotypes was 5% to 6.5% for naive CD4, about 4% for naive CD8, 2.3% for memory CD4, and 0.4% for memory CD8. Sampling was restricted to blood, and TCR repertoires in tissue are likely to differ from TCR repertoires in blood. Incomplete sequencing was indicated by rarefaction of sorted-subset datasets, despite the large sequencing depth. The small number of donors limited the genetic and exposure-history diversity represented. Naive subsets generally had larger estimated clonotype richness than memory subsets.

Using the deep immunoSEQ assay, multiplex PCR amplified TCR CDR3 regions from genomic DNA. Genomic DNA extracted from each cell subset was distributed evenly over all wells of several immunoSEQ 96-well plates, and each plate served as one replicate. Each replicate PCR for sorted subsets received about 220 ng genomic DNA, equal to roughly 30,000 T cell genomes. Purified libraries were quantified with a Qubit 3.0 fluorometer, sized on a Bioanalyzer 2100, and re-quantified with the KAPA Library Quantification kit. Every immunoSEQ 96-well plate was sequenced on a dedicated single-read 150-cycle Illumina NextSeq 550 flow cell. Concerning the study's data processing: Because the immunoSEQ output included only junctional sequences and no quality scores, the filtering could not be the same as the filtering used for full-length reads. Sequences were annotated with PyIR, a Python wrapper for IgBLAST v1.9, using IMGT germline references to assign V/J genes and CDR3. Any read was removed if the V/J assignment was weak (E-value above 1e-6), the CDR3 was missing, or the read contained stop codons, out-of-frame junctions, or ambiguous translated residues. A V3J clonotype was defined by an identical inferred V gene, J gene, and CDR3 amino acid sequence. The percentage overlap between two repertoires was calculated by dividing the number of shared unique clonotypes by the size of the smaller repertoire. Three approaches were used to assess repertoire richness: RTK rarefaction, the Chao1 estimator, and Recon v2.1 estimates of unobserved clonotypes. Generation probabilities were computed with OLGA for all TCRbeta clonotypes obtained by the gDNA method from a handful of donors. Drawn from immuneACCESS, this table holds only the in-frame rearrangements with V and J called that TCRdb kept. Clones are partly lost; checked studies trace under half to an unresolved V gene and leave the rest unexplained. V, J and clone size were drawn from that table, and D and trimming were deduced from the DNA. The table for this sample lists 2 million to 2.5 million clones; over 90% of them were counted only once. The ten largest clonotypes hold about 0.41% of the sample.

Healthy HIV-negative adults with no recently reported acute infections or vaccinations were included as donors. Every donor was a Caucasian adult living in Nashville, Tennessee, USA. CD4+ T cells were enriched by magnetic negative selection; naive cells were then positively selected on CD45RA, and the negative fraction formed the memory subset. Blood was obtained by leukapheresis, after which PBMCs were separated by Ficoll-Histopaque density gradient centrifugation and cryopreserved in liquid nitrogen vapor phase. Analytical flow cytometry was used to check the purity and quantity of every magnetically sorted T cell population. Genomic DNA was isolated from every sorted fraction and measured by UV absorbance on a Nanodrop 2000c. The CDR3 goes from the cysteine to the phenylalanine over 13 residues. Only the CDR3 region is kept as DNA, spanning 39 bases read in frame from base 1. V and J are truncated by 4 bases and 0 bases respectively, leaving an intervening sequence of 6 bases. CDR1 and CDR2, looked up from the germline V gene, are SGHDN and FVKESK.

Comments on this clone: What this receptor recognizes is not known. Base qualities are missing; no much larger clone stands one base away.

Specimen: naive CD4+ T cells from PBMCs. This specimen's cell subset or site label, per the study, means: CD45RA+ positively selected. The rearrangement joined TRBV14 to TRBJ1-2; the D segment cannot be called with confidence. The TCR comes from a man aged 18-30 years in good health. Some clones in this sample may be carry-over from other donors' samples. The DNA is TGTGCCAGCAGCCCTCAGCCTAACTATGGCTACACCTTC. The encoded protein is CASSPQPNYGYTF.